This T cell receptor beta chain came from a study of blood T cell repertoires in COVID-19. Looking at the study overall: There were acute and convalescent COVID-19 samples, and they came from the United States, Italy and Spain. PBMCs, B-cell-depleted T cells, or T cells provided the cDNA or gDNA that made up the material.

This clone was seen once. The V gene end was trimmed by 0 bases and the J gene end by 7 bases; junction bases not matched to a gene: 4. Germline lookup yields CDR1 SGHRS and CDR2 YFSETQ. The CDR3 has 15 residues. Per the study methods: Estimates of nucleated cell counts were drawn from the amplification of reference gene primers. The repertoire was sequenced with immunoSEQ multiplex PCR; TCRdb's copy has only in-frame clones and lacks some. V and J calls and clone size are those listed in that table; D and trimming were worked out from the DNA. The sample yields more than 70,000 clones, about 82% seen once.

The chain has TRBV5-1 and TRBJ2-1; 10 positions match TRBD2. The clonotype originates from a woman of 80 years or more in a cohort sampled during active or convalescent COVID-19. Sequenced: peripheral blood. CDR3 amino acids: CASSLVGLAANEQFF. CDR3 in DNA: TGCGCCAGCAGCTTGGTTGGACTAGCGGCAAATGAGCAGTTCTTC. Together with reference TRBV5-1 and TRBJ2-1, the CDR3 gives the full variable domain: KAGVTQTPRYLIKTRGQQVTLSCSPISGHRSVSWYQQTPGQGLQFLFEYFSETQRNKGNFPGRFSGRQFSNSRSEMNVSTLELGDSALYLCASSLVGLAANEQFFGPGTRLTVL.